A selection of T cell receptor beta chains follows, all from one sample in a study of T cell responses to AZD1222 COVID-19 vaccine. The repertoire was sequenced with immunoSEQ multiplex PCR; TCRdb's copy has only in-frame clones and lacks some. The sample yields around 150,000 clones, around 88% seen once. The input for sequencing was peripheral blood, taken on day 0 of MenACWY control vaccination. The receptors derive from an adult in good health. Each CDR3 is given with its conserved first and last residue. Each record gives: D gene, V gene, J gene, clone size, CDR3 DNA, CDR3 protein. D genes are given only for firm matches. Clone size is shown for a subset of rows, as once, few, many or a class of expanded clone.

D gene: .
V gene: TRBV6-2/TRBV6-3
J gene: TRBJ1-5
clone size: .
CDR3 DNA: TGTGCCAGCAGTTATCAGTGGAGCAATCAGCCCCAGCATTTT
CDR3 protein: CASSYQWSNQPQHF

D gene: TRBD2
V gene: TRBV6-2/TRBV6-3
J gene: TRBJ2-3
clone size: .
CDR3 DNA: TGTGCCAGCAGCCCGCGATCGCGGGAGACGCAGTATTTT
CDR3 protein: CASSPRSRETQYF

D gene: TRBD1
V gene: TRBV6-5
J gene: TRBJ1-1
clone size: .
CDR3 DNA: TGTGCCAGCAGACCAGGGGGTAGCACTGAAGCTTTCTTT
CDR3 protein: CASRPGGSTEAFF

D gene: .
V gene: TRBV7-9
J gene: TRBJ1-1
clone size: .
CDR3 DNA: TGTGCCAGCAGCTTATTGCCAGGGACTGAAGCTTTCTTT
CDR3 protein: CASSLLPGTEAFF

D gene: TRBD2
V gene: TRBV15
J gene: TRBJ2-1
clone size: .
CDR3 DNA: TGTGCCACCAGCAGAGTACGAGGCGGGAGCTCCTACAATGAGCAGTTCTTC
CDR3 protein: CATSRVRGGSSYNEQFF

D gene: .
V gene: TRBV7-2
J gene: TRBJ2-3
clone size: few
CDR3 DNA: TGTGCCAGCAGCCCCCAAGTCACAGATACGCAGTATTTT
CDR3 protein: CASSPQVTDTQYF

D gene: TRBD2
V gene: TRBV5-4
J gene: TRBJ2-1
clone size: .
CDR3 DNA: TGTGCCAGCAGCTTTGCTAGCGGGGTCTACAATGAGCAGTTCTTC
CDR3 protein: CASSFASGVYNEQFF

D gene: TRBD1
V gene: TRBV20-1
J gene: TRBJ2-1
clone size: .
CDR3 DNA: TGCAGTGCTAGTTCCGGGACAGCGGCCAATGAGCAGTTCTTC
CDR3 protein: CSASSGTAANEQFF

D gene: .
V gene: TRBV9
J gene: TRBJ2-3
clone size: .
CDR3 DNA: TGTGCCAGCAGCCCTCAATGGAGCTACACAGATACGCAGTATTTT
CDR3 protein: CASSPQWSYTDTQYF

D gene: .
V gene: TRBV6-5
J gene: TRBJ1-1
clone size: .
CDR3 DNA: TGTGCCAGCAGTTTCCTTCCGGGACGTATGAACACTGAAGCTTTCTTT
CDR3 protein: CASSFLPGRMNTEAFF

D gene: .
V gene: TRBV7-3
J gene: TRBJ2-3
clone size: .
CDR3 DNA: TGTGCCAGCAGCCGAACTGGGACCACAGATACGCAGTATTTT
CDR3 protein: CASSRTGTTDTQYF

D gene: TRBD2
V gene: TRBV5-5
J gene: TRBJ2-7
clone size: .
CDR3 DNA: TGTGCCAGCAGCAAAACCGGGACTAGCGGGAGGGGGACCTACGAGCAGTACTTC
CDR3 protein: CASSKTGTSGRGTYEQYF

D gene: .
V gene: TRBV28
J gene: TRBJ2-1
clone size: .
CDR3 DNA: TGTGCCAGCAGGCTTTTAGGCAGACAGCAGTTCTTC
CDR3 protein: CASRLLGRQQFF

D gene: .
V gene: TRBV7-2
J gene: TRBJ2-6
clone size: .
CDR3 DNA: TGTGCCAGCAGCTTAGTCTCTGGGGCCAACGTCCTGACTTTC
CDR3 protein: CASSLVSGANVLTF

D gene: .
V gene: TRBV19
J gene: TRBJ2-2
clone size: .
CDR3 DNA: TGTGCCAGTAGTATGTTCGGGAACACCGGGGAGCTGTTTTTT
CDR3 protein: CASSMFGNTGELFF

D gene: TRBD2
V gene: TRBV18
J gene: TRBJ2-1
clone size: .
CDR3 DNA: TGTGCCAGCTCACCACTAGCGGGAAATGAGCAGTTCTTC
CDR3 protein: CASSPLAGNEQFF

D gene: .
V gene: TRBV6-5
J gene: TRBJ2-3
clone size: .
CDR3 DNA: TGTGCCAGCAGCCCGGACAGGAGGGAGGCGGATACGCAGTATTTT
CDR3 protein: CASSPDRREADTQYF

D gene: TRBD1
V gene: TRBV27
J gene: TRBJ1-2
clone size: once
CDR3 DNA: TGTGCCAGCAGTCCCGGACAGGTCTGGATCTATGGCTACACCTTC
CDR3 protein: CASSPGQVWIYGYTF

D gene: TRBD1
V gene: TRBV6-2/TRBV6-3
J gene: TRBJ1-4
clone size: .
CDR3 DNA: TGTGCCAGCAGTTCCGGGACAGAAACCGAAAAACTGTTTTTT
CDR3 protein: CASSSGTETEKLFF

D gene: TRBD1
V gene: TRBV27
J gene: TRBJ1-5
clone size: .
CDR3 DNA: TGTGCCAGCAGCCCCGACAGGGCTCCCAATCAGCCCCAGCATTTT
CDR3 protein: CASSPDRAPNQPQHF

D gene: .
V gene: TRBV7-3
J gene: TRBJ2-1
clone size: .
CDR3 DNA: TGTGCCAGCAGCTTGATGGGGGCCTACAATGAGCAGTTCTTC
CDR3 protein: CASSLMGAYNEQFF

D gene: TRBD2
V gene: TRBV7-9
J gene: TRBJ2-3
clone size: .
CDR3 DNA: TGTGCCAGCAGCTTAATCGGGAGGGAAACAGATACGCAGTATTTT
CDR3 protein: CASSLIGRETDTQYF

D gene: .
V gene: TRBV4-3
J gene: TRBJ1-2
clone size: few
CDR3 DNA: TGCGCCAGCAGCCAAGAATCGTCTAACTATGGCTACACCTTC
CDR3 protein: CASSQESSNYGYTF

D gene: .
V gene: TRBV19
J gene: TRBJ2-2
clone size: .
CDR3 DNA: TGTGCCAGTAGTCTACAGGGTCGGTACACCGGGGAGCTGTTTTTT
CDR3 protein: CASSLQGRYTGELFF

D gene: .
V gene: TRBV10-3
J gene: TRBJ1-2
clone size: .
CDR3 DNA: TGTGCCATCAGCCAGGGAGGCTATGGCTACACCTTC
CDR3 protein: CAISQGGYGYTF

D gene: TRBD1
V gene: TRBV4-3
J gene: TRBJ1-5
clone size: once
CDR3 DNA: TGCGCCAGCAGCCCCGGGACAGGGACTCAGCCCCAGCATTTT
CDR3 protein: CASSPGTGTQPQHF

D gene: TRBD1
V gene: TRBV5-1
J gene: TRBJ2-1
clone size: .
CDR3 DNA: TGCGCCAGCAGCCGAACTCCGGGGACAGGGGCCAATGAGCAGTTCTTC
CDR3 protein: CASSRTPGTGANEQFF

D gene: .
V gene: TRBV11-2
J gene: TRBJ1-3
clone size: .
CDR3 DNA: TGTGCCAGCAGCGCTCAAGTGGGAAACTCTGGAAACACCATATATTTT
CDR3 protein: CASSAQVGNSGNTIYF

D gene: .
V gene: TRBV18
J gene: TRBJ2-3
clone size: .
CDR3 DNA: TGTGCCAGCTCACCACGAGGGGGTTCTGGCACAGATACGCAGTATTTT
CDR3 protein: CASSPRGGSGTDTQYF

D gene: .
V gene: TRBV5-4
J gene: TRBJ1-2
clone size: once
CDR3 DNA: TGTGCCAGCAGCTCAACCGCAGGCGGCTACACCTTC
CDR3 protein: CASSSTAGGYTF

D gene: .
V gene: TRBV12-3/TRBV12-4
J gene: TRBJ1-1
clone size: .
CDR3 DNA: TGTGCCAGCAGTGAGAGGGTACGCGCTGAAGCTTTCTTT
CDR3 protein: CASSERVRAEAFF

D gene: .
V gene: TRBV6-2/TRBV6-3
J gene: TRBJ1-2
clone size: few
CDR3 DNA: TGTGCCAGCAGTTACTCTCAGGGACCTAACTATGGCTACACCTTC
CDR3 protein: CASSYSQGPNYGYTF

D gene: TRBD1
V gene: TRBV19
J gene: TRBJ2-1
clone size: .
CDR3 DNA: TGTGCCAGCAACAGGGGCCGAGTGGACAATGAGCAGTTCTTC
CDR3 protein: CASNRGRVDNEQFF

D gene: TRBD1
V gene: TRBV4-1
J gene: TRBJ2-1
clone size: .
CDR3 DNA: TGCGCCAGCAGCCAAGCCGACAGGGAGCGGAATGAGCAGTTCTTC
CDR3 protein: CASSQADRERNEQFF

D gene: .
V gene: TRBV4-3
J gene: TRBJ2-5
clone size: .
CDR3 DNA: TGCGCCAGCAGCCACTTACCGGGACCGCGCCAAGAGACCCAGTACTTC
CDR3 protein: CASSHLPGPRQETQYF

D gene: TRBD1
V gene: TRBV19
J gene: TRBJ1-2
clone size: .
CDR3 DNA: TGTGCCAGTAGTTCGACAGGGGCCATCTATGGCTACACCTTC
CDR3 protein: CASSSTGAIYGYTF

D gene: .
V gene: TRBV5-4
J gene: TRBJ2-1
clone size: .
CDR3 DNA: TGTGCCAGCAGCTCCAGGGGCGGCCTGGGCAATGAGCAGTTCTTC
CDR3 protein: CASSSRGGLGNEQFF

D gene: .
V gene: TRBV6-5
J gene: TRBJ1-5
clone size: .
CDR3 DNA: TGTGCCAGCAGCCCGGGTAGGGGCCAGCCCCAGCATTTT
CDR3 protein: CASSPGRGQPQHF

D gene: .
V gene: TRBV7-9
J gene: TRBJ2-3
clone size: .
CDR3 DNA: TGTGCCAGCAGCTTAGATCGCAATCTACCTACGCAGTATTTT
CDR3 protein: CASSLDRNLPTQYF

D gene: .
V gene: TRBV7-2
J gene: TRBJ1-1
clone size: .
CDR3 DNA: TGTGCCAGCAGCTTAAACCCAGGAGCCACTGAAGCTTTCTTT
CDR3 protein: CASSLNPGATEAFF

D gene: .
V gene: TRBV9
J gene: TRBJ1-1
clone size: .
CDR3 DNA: TGTGCCAGCAGCGTAGACCTGGTATGGGCTGAAGCTTTCTTT
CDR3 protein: CASSVDLVWAEAFF

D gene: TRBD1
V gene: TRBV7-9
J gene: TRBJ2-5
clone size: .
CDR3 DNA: TGTGCCAGCAGCAATGATTTAACAGGGGTGCGAAAGACCCAGTACTTC
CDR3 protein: CASSNDLTGVRKTQYF

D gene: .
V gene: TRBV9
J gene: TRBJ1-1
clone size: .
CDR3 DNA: TGTGCCAGCAGCGTTCAATCCGGGAACCTTGCCACTGAAGCTTTCTTT
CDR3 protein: CASSVQSGNLATEAFF

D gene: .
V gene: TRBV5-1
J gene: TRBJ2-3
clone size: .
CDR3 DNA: TGCGCCAGCAGGGAGGCAGGGTGGGGTGATACGCAGTATTTT
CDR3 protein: CASREAGWGDTQYF

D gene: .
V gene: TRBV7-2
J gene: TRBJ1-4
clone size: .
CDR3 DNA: TGTGCCAGCAGCTTACAAGGGGCAATTAATGAAAAACTGTTTTTT
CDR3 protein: CASSLQGAINEKLFF

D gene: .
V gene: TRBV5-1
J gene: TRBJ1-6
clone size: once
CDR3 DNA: TGCGCCAGCAGGGGTATCGAAAATTATAATTCACCCCTCCACTTT
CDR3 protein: CASRGIENYNSPLHF

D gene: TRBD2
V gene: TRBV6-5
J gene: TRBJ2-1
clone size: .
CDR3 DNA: TGTGCCAGCAGTTACGGGCGGGGGGGCCGTAATGAGCAGTTCTTC
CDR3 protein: CASSYGRGGRNEQFF

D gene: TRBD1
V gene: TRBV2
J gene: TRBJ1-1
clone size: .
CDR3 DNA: TGTGCCAGCGGTGGGGGGACAGGGCGACCAGAGGCTTTCTTT
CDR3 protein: CASGGGTGRPEAFF

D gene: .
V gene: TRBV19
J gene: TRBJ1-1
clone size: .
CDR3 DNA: TGTGCCAGTAGTAACGGACAGCGCAACTACCAGAACACTGAAGCTTTCTTT
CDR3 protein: CASSNGQRNYQNTEAFF

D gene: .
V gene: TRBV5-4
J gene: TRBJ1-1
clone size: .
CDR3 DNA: TGTGCCAGCAGCGTGCCGGGGGACACTGAAGCTTTCTTT
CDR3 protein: CASSVPGDTEAFF

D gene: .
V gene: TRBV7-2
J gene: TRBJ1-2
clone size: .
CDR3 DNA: TGTGCCAGCAGAGAAACAGCTTACCATGGCTACACCTTC
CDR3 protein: CASRETAYHGYTF

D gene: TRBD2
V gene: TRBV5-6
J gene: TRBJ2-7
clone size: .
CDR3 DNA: TGTGCCAGCAGCTTGGTGGGGGGGAGCTCCTACGAGCAGTACTTC
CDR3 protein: CASSLVGGSSYEQYF

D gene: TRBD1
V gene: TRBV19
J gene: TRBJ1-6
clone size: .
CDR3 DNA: TGTGCCAGCAATACAGGGGTCTATAATTCACCCCTCCACTTT
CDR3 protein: CASNTGVYNSPLHF

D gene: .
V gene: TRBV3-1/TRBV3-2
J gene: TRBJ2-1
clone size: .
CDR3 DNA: TGTGCCTGCAGCCAAAGGGCACATGAGCAGTTCTTC
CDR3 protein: CACSQRAHEQFF

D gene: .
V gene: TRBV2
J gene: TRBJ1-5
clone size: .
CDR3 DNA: TGTGCCAGCAAGGATCAGCCCCAGCATTTT
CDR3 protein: CASKDQPQHF

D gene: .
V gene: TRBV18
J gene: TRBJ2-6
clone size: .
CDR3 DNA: TGTGCCAGCTCCCCCAGGTTTGGAGGGCTCCCTGGGGCCAACGTCCTGACTTTC
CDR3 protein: CASSPRFGGLPGANVLTF

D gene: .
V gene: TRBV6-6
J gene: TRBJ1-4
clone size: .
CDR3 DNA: TGTGCCAGCAACAGGCCGAATGAAAAACTGTTTTTT
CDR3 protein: CASNRPNEKLFF

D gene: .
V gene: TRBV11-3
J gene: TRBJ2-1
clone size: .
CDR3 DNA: TGTGCCAGCAGCGGACTGGCTTCAAGTGGGATAAATGAGCAGTTCTTC
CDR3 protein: CASSGLASSGINEQFF

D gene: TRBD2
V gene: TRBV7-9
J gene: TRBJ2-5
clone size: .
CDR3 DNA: TGTGCCAGCAGCTTAGGCCGACTAGCGGGAGTGGACCTGAAGAAGGGCCAGTACTTC
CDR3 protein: CASSLGRLAGVDLKKGQYF

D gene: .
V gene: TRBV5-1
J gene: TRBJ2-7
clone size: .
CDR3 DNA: TGCGCCAGCAGCTGGGAGGACACCCGGGGGGAGCAGTACTTC
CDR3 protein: CASSWEDTRGEQYF